Reported below is one TCR beta chain. What it binds is unknown. The sample is drawn from a study of long-term antiretroviral therapy in people with HIV. Findings of the study overall: Clones expanded before ART dominated the repertoire at all time points. Upon ART, diversity increased but remained lower than transplant donor controls.

No donor had fewer than one pre-ART PBMC sample or fewer than two post-ART PBMC samples. The CDR3 is made up of 14 amino acids. The V gene lost 0 bases and the J gene lost 5 bases, with 11 bases spanning the gap. The V gene's germline CDR1 is SGHRS and CDR2 YFSETQ. At survey level, the immunoSEQ assay was run in its v3.0 version. The repertoire was sequenced with immunoSEQ multiplex PCR; TCRdb's copy has only in-frame clones and lacks some. The profile shows 20,000 to 25,000 clones, around 93% of them singletons. This specimen consisted of unsorted PBMCs, obtained 4.4 years after starting antiretroviral therapy. This clonotype was obtained from a woman aged 45-65 years with HIV. The chain links TRBV5-1 to TRBJ1-1; no definite D call. CDR3 sequence reads: CASSLAAEGTEAFF. The CDR3 region has the DNA TGCGCCAGCAGCTTGGCCGCGGAAGGAACTGAAGCTTTCTTT.